The 5 T cell receptor beta chains given below trace back to one sample, sequenced in a study of shared clonotypes between healthy human individuals. Data came from immunoSEQ multiplex PCR; TCRdb stores just in-frame clones and leaves some out. The data show around 1 million clones, with about 80% seen just once and approximately 1.5% held by the top ten. The sequencing input was memory CD4+ T cells sorted from blood. Subset reported: CD45RA-negative fraction. These receptors came from a man aged 18-30 years in good health.

This chain connects TRBV19 to TRBJ1-1; no clear D gene. The CDR3 length is 14 residues. With 3 bases removed from V and 4 bases from J, the gap between germline ends came to 12 bases. Germline loops: CDR1 LNHDA, CDR2 SQIVND (reference sequence). The CDR3 spells CASSISALVTEAFF. Here the CDR3 DNA reads TGTGCCAGTAGTATTTCGGCTCTCGTCACTGAAGCTTTCTTT.

V gene TRBV19 combines with J gene TRBJ2-5; no definite D call. V was cut by 5 bases and J by 7 bases, with 11 bases left in between. CDR1 is LNHDA and CDR2 is SQIVND in the germline V gene (reference sequence). This CDR3 region has 12 residues. The CDR3 spells CASSPDSGTQYF. The CDR3 DNA reads TGTGCCAGTAGTCCAGACTCGGGGACCCAGTACTTC.

J is TRBJ2-7 and V is TRBV6-6; 8 positions agree with TRBD1. The germline V gene has CDR1 MNHNY and CDR2 SVGAGI (reference sequence). This CDR3 spans 15 amino acids. Unmatched junction bases numbered 5, after V lost 2 bases and J lost 2 bases. In DNA form, the CDR3 reads TGTGCCAGCAGTTACCTGGACAGGGCGCCCTACGAGCAGTACTTC. Translating it yields CASSYLDRAPYEQYF.

Only one count was recorded for this clone. The chain couples TRBV5-5 to TRBJ2-7; no clear D. CDR1 and CDR2 (germline): SGHKS, YYEKEE (reference sequence). The CDR3 is 17 residues long. V was trimmed by 0 bases and J by 0 bases, leaving 16 bases between them. The CDR3 sequence is CASSLEGPTDYSYEQYF. The CDR3 coding sequence is TGTGCCAGCAGCTTGGAGGGTCCTACGGATTACTCCTACGAGCAGTACTTC. Looking up the rest from reference TRBV5-5 and TRBJ2-7 gives the full variable domain: DAGVTQSPTHLIKTRGQQVTLRCSPISGHKSVSWYQQVLGQGPQFIFQYYEKEERGRGNFPDRFSARQFPNYSSELNVNALLLGDSALYLCASSLEGPTDYSYEQYFGPGTRLTVT.

This clone was observed a few times. This may be a read error, as it is one base from a much larger clone. The V call is TRBV5-6, the J call TRBJ1-2; unclear D gene. The CDR3 contains 13 residues. Germline assignment: CDR1 SGHDT and CDR2 YYEEEE. V was clipped by 0 bases and J by 2 bases, with 5 bases between them. Written as DNA, the CDR3 is TGTGCCAGCAGCTTGGGGCAGAACTATGGCTACACCTTC. Amino acids: CASSLGQNYGYTF.